The T cell receptor (beta chain) described here comes from a study of early T cells in non-severe SARS-CoV-2 infection. Study-wide results and caveats: Missing private and CD4 specificities, VDJdb matching favored anti-spike CD8 responses.

V shed 3 bases and J 9 bases; nucleotides not matched to a gene: 10. The CDR3 runs 15 residues. Germline V gene sequence: CDR1 SGHTA, CDR2 FQGNSA. Many counts were recorded for this clonotype. As yet, its antigen is unknown. Attachment of unique molecular identifiers to individual cDNA molecules was performed. Each CDR3 protein gets one entry after TCRdb re-called the 5' RACE reads with MiXCR. The sample holds approximately 65,000 distinct CDR3 sequences, around 9.9% seen once. The chain recombines TRBV7-2 with TRBJ2-4; 8 bases align to TRBD2. Material for sequencing was whole blood. The source of this sequence is an adult who was a healthcare worker with PCR-confirmed SARS-CoV-2 infection or an uninfected control (not recorded which). DNA for the CDR3: TGTGCCAGCAGCTTCCTAGCGGGTACAAGCGGCATTCAGTACTTC. This translates into CASSFLAGTSGIQYF.